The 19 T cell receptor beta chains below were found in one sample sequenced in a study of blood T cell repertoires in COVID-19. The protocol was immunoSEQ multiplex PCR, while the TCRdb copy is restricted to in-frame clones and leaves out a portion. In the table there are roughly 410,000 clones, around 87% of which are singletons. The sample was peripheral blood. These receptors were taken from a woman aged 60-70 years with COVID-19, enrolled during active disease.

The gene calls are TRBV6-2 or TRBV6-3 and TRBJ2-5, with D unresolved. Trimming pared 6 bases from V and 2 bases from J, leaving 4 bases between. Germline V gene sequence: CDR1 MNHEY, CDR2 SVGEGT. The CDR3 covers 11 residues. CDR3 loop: CASSLQETQYF. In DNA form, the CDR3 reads TGTGCCAGCAGCTTACAAGAGACCCAGTACTTC.

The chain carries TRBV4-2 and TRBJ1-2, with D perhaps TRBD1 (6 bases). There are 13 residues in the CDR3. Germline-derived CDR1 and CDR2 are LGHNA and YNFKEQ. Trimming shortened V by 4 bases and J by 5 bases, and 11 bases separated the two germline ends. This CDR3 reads CASSPQGYYGYTF. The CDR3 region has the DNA TGTGCCAGCAGCCCGCAGGGGTATTATGGCTACACCTTC.

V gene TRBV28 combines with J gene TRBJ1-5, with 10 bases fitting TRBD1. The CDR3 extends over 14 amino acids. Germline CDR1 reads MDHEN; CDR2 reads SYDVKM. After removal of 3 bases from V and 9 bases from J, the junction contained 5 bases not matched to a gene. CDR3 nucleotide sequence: TGTGCCAGCAGTTTTCGGACAGGGGGTCGGCCCCAGCATTTT. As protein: CASSFRTGGRPQHF.

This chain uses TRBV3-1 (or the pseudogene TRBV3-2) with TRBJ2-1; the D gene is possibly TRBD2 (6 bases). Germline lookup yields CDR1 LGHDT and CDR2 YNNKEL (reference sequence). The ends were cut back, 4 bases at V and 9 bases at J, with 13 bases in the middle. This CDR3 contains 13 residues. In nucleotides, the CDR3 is TGTGCCAGCAGCCGAGTAAGGCGGGGTGAGCAGTTCTTC. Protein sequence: CASSRVRRGEQFF.

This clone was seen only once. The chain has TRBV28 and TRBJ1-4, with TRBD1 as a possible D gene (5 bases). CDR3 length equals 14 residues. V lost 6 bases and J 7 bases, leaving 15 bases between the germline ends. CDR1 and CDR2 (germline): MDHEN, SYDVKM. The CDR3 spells CASSTRQPLEKLFF. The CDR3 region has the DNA TGTGCCAGCAGCACGCGACAGCCCCTTGAAAAACTGTTTTTT.

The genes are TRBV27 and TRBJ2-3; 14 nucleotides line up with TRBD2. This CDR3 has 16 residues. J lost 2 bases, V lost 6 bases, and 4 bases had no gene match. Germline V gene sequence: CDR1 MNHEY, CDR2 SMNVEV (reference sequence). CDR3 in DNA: TGTGCCAGCAGGGGACTAGCGGGGGCCCACACAGATACGCAGTATTTT. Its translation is CASRGLAGAHTDTQYF.

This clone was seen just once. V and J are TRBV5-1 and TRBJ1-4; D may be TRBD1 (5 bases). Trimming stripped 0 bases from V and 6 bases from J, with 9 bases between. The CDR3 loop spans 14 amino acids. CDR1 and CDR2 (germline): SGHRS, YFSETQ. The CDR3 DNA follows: TGCGCCAGCAGCTTGGGGGCAGGGTATGAAAAACTGTTTTTT. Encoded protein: CASSLGAGYEKLFF.

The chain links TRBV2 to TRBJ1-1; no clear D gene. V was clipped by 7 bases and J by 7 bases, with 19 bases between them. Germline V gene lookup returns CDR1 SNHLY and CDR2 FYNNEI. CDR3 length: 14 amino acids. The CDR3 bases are TGTGCCAGCACCGCCCTTCAAGGGAGGATTGAAGCTTTCTTT. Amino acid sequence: CASTALQGRIEAFF.

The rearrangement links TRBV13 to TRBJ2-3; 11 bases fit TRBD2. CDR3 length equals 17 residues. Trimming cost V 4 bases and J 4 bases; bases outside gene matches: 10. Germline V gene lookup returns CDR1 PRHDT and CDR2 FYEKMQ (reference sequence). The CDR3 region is CASSSPSSLAGADTQYF. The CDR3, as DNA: TGTGCCAGCAGCTCGCCCTCTTCACTAGCGGGGGCAGATACGCAGTATTTT.

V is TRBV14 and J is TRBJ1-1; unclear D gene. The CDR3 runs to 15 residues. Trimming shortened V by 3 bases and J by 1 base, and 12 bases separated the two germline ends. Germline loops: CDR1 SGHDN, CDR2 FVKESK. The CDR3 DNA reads TGTGCCAGCAGCCAGGCTCCAAATCGGAACACTGAAGCTTTCTTT. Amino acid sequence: CASSQAPNRNTEAFF.

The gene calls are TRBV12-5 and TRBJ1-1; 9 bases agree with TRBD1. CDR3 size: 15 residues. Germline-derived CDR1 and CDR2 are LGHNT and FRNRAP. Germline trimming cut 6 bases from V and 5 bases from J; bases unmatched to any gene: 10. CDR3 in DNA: TGTGCTAGTGGACCGACCGGGACAGGGACGACTGAAGCTTTCTTT. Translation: CASGPTGTGTTEAFF.

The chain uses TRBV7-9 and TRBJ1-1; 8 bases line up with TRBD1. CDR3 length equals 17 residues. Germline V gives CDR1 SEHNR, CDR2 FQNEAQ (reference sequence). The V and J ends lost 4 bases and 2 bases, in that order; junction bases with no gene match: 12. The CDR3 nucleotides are TGTGCCAGCAGCTCCCGAGGGACAGGTCCTACAAACACTGAAGCTTTCTTT. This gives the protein CASSSRGTGPTNTEAFF.

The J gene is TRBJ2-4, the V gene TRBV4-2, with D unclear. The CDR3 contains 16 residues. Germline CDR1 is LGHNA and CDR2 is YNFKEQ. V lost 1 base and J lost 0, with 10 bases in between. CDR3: CASSQVPLLAKNIQYF. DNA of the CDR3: TGTGCCAGCAGCCAAGTTCCACTCTTAGCCAAAAACATTCAGTACTTC.

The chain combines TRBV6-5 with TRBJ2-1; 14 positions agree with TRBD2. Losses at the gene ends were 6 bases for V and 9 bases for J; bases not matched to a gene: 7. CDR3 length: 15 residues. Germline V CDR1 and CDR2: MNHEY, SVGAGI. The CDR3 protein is CASRTRLAGGSEQFF. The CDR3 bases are TGTGCCAGCAGGACGCGACTAGCGGGGGGGAGTGAGCAGTTCTTC.

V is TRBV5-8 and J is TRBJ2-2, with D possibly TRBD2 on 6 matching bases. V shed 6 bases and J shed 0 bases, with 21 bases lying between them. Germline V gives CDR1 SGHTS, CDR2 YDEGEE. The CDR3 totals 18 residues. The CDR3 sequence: CASTRAPLAFANTGELFF. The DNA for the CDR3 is TGTGCCAGCACCCGGGCCCCCCTAGCGTTTGCGAACACCGGGGAGCTGTTTTTT.

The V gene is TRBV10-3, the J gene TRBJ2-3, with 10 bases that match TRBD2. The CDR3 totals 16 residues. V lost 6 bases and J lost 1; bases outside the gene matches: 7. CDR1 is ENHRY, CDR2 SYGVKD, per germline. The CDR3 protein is CAISPTGTSGTDTQYF. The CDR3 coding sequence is TGTGCCATCAGCCCCACCGGGACTAGCGGCACAGATACGCAGTATTTT.

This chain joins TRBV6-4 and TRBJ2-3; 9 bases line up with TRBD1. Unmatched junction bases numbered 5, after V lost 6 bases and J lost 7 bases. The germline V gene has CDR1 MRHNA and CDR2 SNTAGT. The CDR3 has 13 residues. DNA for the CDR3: TGTGCCAGCAGCCAACAGGGGGCGAATACGCAGTATTTT. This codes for CASSQQGANTQYF.

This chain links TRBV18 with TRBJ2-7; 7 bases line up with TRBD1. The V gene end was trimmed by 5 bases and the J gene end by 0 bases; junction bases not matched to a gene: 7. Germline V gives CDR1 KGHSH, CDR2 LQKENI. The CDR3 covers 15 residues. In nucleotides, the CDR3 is TGTGCCAGCTCATTGCTGGACAGGAGCTCCTACGAGCAGTACTTC. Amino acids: CASSLLDRSSYEQYF.

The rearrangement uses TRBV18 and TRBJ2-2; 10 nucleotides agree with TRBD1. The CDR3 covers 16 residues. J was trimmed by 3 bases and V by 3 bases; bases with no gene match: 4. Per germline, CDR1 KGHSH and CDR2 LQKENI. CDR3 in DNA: TGTGCCAGCTCACCCCCCGGGACAGGGGACACCGGGGAGCTGTTTTTT. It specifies CASSPPGTGDTGELFF.